This T cell receptor beta chain was found in a study of blood T cell repertoires in COVID-19. As processed by the authors: Cell counts per sample came from amplifying reference gene primers. Here immunoSEQ multiplex PCR was the method, and the copy in TCRdb shows in-frame clones only, minus some. The D gene and trimming were derived from the DNA, and the V and J assignments and clone size from that table. The sample has 200,000 to 250,000 clones; around nine tenths are singletons. Participant ages covered about 18 to 90 years across 20 to 30 US areas. Participants were placed into cohorts based on the clinical history they reported. Individuals in the exposed group had encountered a COVID-19 case within 2 weeks preceding study entry. V was pared by 0 bases and J by 5 bases, with 7 bases of the junction left unmatched. The CDR3 is made up of 15 amino acids.

Sequenced input: PBMCs or T cells enriched from blood (not recorded which). This sequence was found in a woman in her twenties or thirties who had been exposed to COVID-19. The V gene is TRBV5-3, the J gene TRBJ2-5; 7 nucleotides match TRBD1. TRBV5-3 is an open reading frame whose function is uncertain. The CDR3 reads CARSLGQGLWETQYF. The CDR3 DNA reads as TGTGCCAGAAGCTTGGGACAGGGCCTTTGGGAGACCCAGTACTTC.